The T cell receptor (beta chain) described here comes from a study of T and B cells in COVID-19 patients. In germline, CDR1 is LNHDA, CDR2 SQIVND (reference sequence). Trimming removed 5 bases from V and 7 bases from J, with 17 bases in between. The CDR3 covers 14 residues. The study, taken as a whole, reports: Patients with COVID-19 reportedly showed strongly skewed T cell receptor beta variable and joining gene usage.

TRB was amplified from about 250-500 ng of blood genomic DNA. Comments on this clonotype: Antigen specificity is unknown.

Multiplex PCR with BIOMED2 TRB-A/B primer pools amplified TRB rearrangements. One entry per CDR3 protein, called by TCRdb with MiXCR from the multiplex PCR reads. The sample includes 15,000 to 20,000 distinct CDR3 sequences, 36% of them seen just once. This receptor was taken from a human donor with active COVID-19. The chain uses TRBV19 and TRBJ1-2, with a weak D call TRBD1 (5 bases). The specimen was blood. This CDR3 reads CASSSQAGSSGYTF. In DNA, the CDR3 is TGTGCCAGTAGTTCCCAGGCAGGGTCCTCTGGCTACACCTTC.